This T cell receptor beta chain stems from a study of blood T cells in healthy people across ages (dated by TCRdb to the mid-2010s). Background for the entire study: In model experiments, template switching captured roughly one uniquely barcoded TCR beta cDNA molecule for every two T cells. For two donors (one aged 18 to 29 and one aged 80 or older), the study analyzed two additional independent replicas of 1 million unique cDNA reads from the same blood draw. The donors were split into four age groups: young (average 16 years), middle-aged (39), aged (roughly 68) and long-lived (under 85). Age-related changes in TCR beta repertoire diversity were measured in the study by deep sequencing normalized with unique cDNA molecular identifiers. To avoid experimental bias, donors of different ages were spread randomly across the sequencing lanes.

Results and caveats for the whole study, not just this receptor: Donor CMV infection status was unknown, potentially confounding age-related changes in expanded clonotypes. As age increased, observed TCR beta diversity per million T cells dropped in a roughly linear way, and a significant reduction was already evident by age around 41. Observed TCR beta diversity correlated strongly with the percentage of naive T cells measured by flow cytometry. Bulk unsorted PBMC profiling prevented conclusive comparison of naive and antigen-experienced compartments. Total diversity estimates from one million sequenced T cells were considered lower bounds and underestimates. Compared with the aged group, the long-lived group had more naive CD4+ T cells, fewer expanded clones and increased TCR diversity, a pattern suggesting age selection.

The donors were 40 or so Caucasian individuals from Russia, aged roughly 6 to 100 years, who were systemically healthy. About 9.6 milliliters of peripheral blood were collected from each donor into EDTA-treated Vacutainer tubes. Ficoll-Paque density-gradient centrifugation was used to isolate PBMCs, with at least 6.5 million per sample. Trizol reagent was used to extract total RNA from PBMCs, with at least 6 micrograms per sample. Naive CD45RAhigh/CD27high T cell percentages were measured by flow cytometry on a PBMC aliquot from every donor. Taken from the germline V gene (reference sequence), the CDR1 and CDR2 loops are SEHNR and FQNEAQ. The CDR3 runs 15 residues from the cysteine to the phenylalanine. Of all the DNA, just the CDR3 is kept, 45 bases in frame from base 1. Deletion took 3 bases off V and 1 base off J, with a span of 11 bases between the germline ends. Receptors were amplified or captured by 5' RACE. The instrument given in TCRdb is Illumina HiSeq 2500. A second PCR of roughly 6 to 12 cycles was performed with a sample-barcoded 5' primer and a J-beta primer mix. Each TCR beta cDNA molecule received a unique molecular identifier from a template-switch 5' adaptor carrying 12 random nucleotides. At least 2.5 million CDR3-containing paired-end reads were obtained from each sample. First-strand cDNA was synthesized from all RNA with the Mint cDNA synthesis kit, primed by a TRBC-specific oligonucleotide. After uracil-DNA glycosylase treatment, a first 18-cycle PCR used universal primers M1SS and BC2_uni_R on all cDNA. On the authors' methods: Normalization of each sample was performed by random selection of 1 million high-quality reads, each carrying a distinct molecular identifier. Reads sharing molecular identifiers were discarded rather than binned into consensus sequences. MiTCR, set to a Q25 quality threshold and the strictest error-elimination algorithm, was used for CDR3 identification, clonotype clustering and error correction. A nonparametric unseen species model using Euler transformation provided a lower-bound estimate of total TCR beta diversity. TCRdb ran its own pipeline on the public reads, namely fastp trimming at Q25 and MiXCR clone calling, and kept in-frame beta chains. Merged by CDR3 protein, the rows form single entries marked with the most common genes and DNA. The authors' filters were not applied to this entry. The sample data list over 950,000 distinct CDR3 sequences, and roughly 51% of these were observed just once. The ten largest clones add up to about a fifth of the sample.

This clonotype was picked up a small number of times. The antigen it binds to is not known. No qualities accompany the bases; no much larger clone lies one base away. The V and J genes are TRBV7-9 and TRBJ2-3, with the D gene call left open. Sequencing was done on a sample of blood. The receptor was derived from a woman aged 60-75 years in good health. DNA sequence: TGTGCCAGCAGCTTCTGGCTAGGAGGCACAGATACGCAGTATTTT. Its protein is CASSFWLGGTDTQYF.